This T cell receptor beta chain was obtained from a study of Graves' ophthalmopathy and Graves' hyperthyroidism. This clonotype was counted ten times or more. Serum thyroxine and TRAb, along with clinical symptoms, thyroid ultrasound and orbital computed tomography, were what diagnosis relied on. RNA transcripts served as template for amplifying TCR beta CDR3 sequences. Second-round multiplex PCR came after first-round RT-PCR with HTBI primers. MiXCR was run by TCRdb on the multiplex PCR reads, yielding one entry per CDR3 protein. The sample yields almost 750,000 distinct CDR3 sequences, roughly 40% seen once. Trimming left V 5 bases short and J 3 bases short, with 10 bases between. CDR1 and CDR2 (germline): LNHDA, SQIVND (reference sequence). CDR3 length: 13 amino acids.

The chain has TRBV19 and TRBJ1-1; D gene ambiguous. The origin of this receptor is an adult man with Graves' ophthalmopathy. The specimen was peripheral blood. The CDR3 spells CASSERRDTEAFF. The CDR3 DNA follows: TGTGCCAGTAGTGAAAGACGAGACACTGAAGCTTTCTTT.